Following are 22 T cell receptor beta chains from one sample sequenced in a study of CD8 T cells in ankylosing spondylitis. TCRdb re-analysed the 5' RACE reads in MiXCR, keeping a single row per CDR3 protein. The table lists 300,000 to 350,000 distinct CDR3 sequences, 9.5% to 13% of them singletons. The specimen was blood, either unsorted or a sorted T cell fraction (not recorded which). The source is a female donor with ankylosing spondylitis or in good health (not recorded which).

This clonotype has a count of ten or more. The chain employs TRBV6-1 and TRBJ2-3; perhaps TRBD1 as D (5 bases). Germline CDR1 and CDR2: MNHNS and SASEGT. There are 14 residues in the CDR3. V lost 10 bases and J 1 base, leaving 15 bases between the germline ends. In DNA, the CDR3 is TGTGCCACCAAAAGGGGATGGGGCACAGATACGCAGTATTTT. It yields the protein CATKRGWGTDTQYF.

The CDR3 protein is CSARKFLRTSNQPQHF. The CDR3 DNA reads TGCAGTGCTAGAAAGTTCCTGCGGACGAGCAATCAGCCCCAGCATTTT. The gene calls are TRBV20-1 and TRBJ1-5; D call uncertain. The ends were cut back, 2 bases at V and 1 base at J, with 15 bases in the middle. The CDR3 spans 16 residues. The germline V gene has CDR1 DFQATT and CDR2 SNEGSKA (reference sequence).

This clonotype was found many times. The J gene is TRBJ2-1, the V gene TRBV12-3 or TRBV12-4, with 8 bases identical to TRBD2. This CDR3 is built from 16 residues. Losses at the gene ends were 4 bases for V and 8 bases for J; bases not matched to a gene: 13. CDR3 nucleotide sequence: TGTGCCAGCAGTTACCGCCCAACCGGGACTAGATATGAGCAGTTCTTC. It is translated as CASSYRPTGTRYEQFF.

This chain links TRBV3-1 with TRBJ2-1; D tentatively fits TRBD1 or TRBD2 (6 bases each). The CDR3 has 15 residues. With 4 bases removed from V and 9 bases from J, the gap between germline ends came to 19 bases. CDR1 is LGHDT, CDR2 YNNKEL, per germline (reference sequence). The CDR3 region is CASSPTGGVGGEQFF. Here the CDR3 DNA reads TGTGCCAGCAGCCCGACAGGAGGGGTCGGGGGTGAGCAGTTCTTC.

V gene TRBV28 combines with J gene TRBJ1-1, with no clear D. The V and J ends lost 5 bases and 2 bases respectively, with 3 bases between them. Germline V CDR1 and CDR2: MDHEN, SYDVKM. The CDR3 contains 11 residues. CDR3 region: CASSPNTEAFF. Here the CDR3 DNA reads TGTGCCAGCAGTCCTAACACTGAAGCTTTCTTT. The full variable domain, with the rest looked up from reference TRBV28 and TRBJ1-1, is DVKVTQSSRYLVKRTGEKVFLECVQDMDHENMFWYRQDPGLGLRLIYFSYDVKMKEKGDIPEGYSVSREKKERFSLILESASTNQTSMYLCASSPNTEAFFGQGTRLTVV.

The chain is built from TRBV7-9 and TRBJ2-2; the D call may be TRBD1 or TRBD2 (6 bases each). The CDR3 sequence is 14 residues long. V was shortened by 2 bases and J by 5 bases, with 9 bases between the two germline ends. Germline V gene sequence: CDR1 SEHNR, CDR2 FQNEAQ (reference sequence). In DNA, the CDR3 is TGTGCCAGCAGCTTAACAGGGAGGACCGGGGAGCTGTTTTTT. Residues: CASSLTGRTGELFF. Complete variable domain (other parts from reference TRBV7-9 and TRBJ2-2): DTGVSQNPRHKITKRGQNVTFRCDPISEHNRLYWYRQTLGQGPEFLTYFQNEAQLEKSRLLSDRFSAERPKGSFSTLEIQRTEQGDSAMYLCASSLTGRTGELFFGEGSRLTVL.

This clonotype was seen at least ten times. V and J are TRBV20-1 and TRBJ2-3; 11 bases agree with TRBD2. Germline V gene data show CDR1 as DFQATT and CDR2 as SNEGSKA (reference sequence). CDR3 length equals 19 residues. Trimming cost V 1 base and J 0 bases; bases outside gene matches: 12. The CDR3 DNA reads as TGCAGTGCTAGAGGACCGACTAGCGGGGACCCTTTGAGCACAGATACGCAGTATTTT. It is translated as CSARGPTSGDPLSTDTQYF.

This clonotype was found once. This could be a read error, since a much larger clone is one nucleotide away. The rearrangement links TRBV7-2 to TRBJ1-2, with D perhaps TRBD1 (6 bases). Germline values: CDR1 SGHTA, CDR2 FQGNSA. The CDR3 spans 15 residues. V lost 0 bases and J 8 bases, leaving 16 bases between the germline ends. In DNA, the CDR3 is TGTGCCAGCAGCTTAGCCGCAGCCCGCCAGGGGGGCTACACCTTC. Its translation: CASSLAAARQGGYTF.

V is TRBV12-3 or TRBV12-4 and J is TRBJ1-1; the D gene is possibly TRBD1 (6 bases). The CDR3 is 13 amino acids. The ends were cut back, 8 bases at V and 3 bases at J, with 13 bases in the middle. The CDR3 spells CASDTGKDTEAFF. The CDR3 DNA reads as TGTGCCAGCGACACAGGGAAGGACACTGAAGCTTTCTTT.

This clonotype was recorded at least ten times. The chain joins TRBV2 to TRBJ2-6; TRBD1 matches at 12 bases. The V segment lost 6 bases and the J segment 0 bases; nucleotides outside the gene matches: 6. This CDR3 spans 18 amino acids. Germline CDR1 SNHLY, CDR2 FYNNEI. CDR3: CASRGTGGSSSGANVLTF. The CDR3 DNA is TGTGCCAGCAGGGGGACAGGGGGCTCCAGCTCTGGGGCCAACGTCCTGACTTTC.

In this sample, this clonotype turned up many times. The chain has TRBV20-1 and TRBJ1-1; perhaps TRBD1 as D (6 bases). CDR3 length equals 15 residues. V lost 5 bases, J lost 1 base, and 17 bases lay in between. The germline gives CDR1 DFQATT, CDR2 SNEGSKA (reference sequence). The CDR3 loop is CSASVLGQKNTEAFF. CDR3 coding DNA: TGCAGTGCTTCTGTCCTTGGACAGAAGAACACTGAAGCTTTCTTT.

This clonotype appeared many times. In DNA form, the CDR3 reads TGTGCCAGCAGTCCTACTAGCGGCCTGGGGTCCGGGGAGCTGTTTTTT. Its protein is CASSPTSGLGSGELFF. V and J are TRBV7-7 and TRBJ2-2, with 8 bases fitting TRBD2. The CDR3 has 16 amino acids. J lost 6 bases, V lost 6 bases, and 12 bases had no gene match. Germline assignment: CDR1 SSHAT and CDR2 FNYEAQ (reference sequence).

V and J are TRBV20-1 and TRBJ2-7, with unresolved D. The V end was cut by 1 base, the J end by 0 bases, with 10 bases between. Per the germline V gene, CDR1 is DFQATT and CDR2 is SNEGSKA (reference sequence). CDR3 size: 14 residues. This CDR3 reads CSARAAISSYEQYF. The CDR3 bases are TGCAGTGCTAGAGCGGCTATTAGCTCCTACGAGCAGTACTTC.

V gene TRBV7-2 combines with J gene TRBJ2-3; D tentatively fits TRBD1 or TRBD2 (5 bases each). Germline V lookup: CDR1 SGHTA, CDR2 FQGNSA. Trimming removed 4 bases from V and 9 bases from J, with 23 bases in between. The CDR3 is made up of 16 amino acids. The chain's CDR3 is CASSSTGTLGEITQYF. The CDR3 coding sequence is TGTGCCAGCAGCTCCACCGGGACCCTCGGCGAGATCACGCAGTATTTT.

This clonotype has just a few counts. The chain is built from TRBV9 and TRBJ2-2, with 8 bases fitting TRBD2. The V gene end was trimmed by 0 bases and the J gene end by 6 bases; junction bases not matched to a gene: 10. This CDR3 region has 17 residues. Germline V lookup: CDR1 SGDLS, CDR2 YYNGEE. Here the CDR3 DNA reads TGTGCCAGCAGCGTAGACCCGGGGAGCGGGGGTTCCGGGGAGCTGTTTTTT. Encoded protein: CASSVDPGSGGSGELFF.

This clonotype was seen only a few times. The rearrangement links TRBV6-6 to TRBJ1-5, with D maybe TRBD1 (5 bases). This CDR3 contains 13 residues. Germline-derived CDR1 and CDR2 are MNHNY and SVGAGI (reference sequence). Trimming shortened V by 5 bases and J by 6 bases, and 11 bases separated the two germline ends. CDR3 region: CASSAHQGQPQHF. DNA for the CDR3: TGTGCCAGCAGTGCCCACCAGGGTCAGCCCCAGCATTTT.

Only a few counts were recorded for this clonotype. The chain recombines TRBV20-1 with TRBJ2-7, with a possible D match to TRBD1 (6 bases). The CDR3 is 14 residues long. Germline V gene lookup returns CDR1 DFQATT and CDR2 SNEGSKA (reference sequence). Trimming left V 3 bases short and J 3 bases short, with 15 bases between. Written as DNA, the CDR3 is TGCAGTGCTAGTAGGCCGACAGGAGTCTACGAGCAGTACTTC. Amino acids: CSASRPTGVYEQYF.

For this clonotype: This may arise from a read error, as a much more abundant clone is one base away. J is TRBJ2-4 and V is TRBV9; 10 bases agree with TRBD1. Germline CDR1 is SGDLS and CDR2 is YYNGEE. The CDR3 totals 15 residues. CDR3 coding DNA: TGTGTCAGCAGCCCGGACAGGGGGACCAAAAACATTCAGTACTTC. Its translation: CVSSPDRGTKNIQYF.

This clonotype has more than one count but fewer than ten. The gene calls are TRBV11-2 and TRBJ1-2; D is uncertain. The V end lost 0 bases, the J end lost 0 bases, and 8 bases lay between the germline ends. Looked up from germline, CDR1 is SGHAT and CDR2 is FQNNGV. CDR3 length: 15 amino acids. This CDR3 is CASSLEGSSNYGYTF. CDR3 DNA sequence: TGTGCCAGCAGCTTAGAAGGTAGCTCTAACTATGGCTACACCTTC. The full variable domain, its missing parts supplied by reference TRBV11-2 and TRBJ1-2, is EAGVAQSPRYKIIEKRQSVAFWCNPISGHATLYWYQQILGQGPKLLIQFQNNGVVDDSQLPKDRFSAERLKGVDSTLKIQPAKLEDSAVYLCASSLEGSSNYGYTFGSGTRLTVV.

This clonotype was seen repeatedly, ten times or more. The CDR3 coding sequence is TGCAGTGCTAGAGTAAAGATCGGAGGATGGAGGCAAGAGACCCAGTACTTC. Encoded protein: CSARVKIGGWRQETQYF. The V gene is TRBV20-1, the J gene TRBJ2-5, with D maybe TRBD2 (5 bases). CDR1 is DFQATT and CDR2 is SNEGSKA in the germline V gene (reference sequence). V was cut by 1 base and J by 2 bases, with 20 bases left in between. There are 17 residues in the CDR3.

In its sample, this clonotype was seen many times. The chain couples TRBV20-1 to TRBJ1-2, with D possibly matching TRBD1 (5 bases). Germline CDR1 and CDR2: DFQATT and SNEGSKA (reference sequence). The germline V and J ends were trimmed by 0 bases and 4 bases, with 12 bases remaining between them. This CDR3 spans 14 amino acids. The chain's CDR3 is CSARDFGGVYGYTF. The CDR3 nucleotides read TGCAGTGCTAGAGATTTTGGGGGAGTCTATGGCTACACCTTC.

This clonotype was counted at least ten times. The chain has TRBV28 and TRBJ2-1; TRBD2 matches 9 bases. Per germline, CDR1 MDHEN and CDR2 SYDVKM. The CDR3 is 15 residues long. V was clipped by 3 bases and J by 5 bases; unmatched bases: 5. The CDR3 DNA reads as TGTGCCAGCAGTTTCCCGGCGGGAGGGCACAATGAGCAGTTCTTC. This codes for CASSFPAGGHNEQFF.